This entry is about one T cell receptor beta chain. The germline V gene encodes CDR1 ENHRY and CDR2 SYGVKD. The CDR3 sequence is 15 residues long. The V end lost 10 bases, the J end lost 0 bases, and 16 bases lay between the germline ends. The sample belongs to a study of T cells in Graves' hyperthyroidism and ophthalmopathy. TCR beta CDR3 regions were amplified from RNA transcripts. The study used the HTBI primer set for a first-round RT-PCR of the TCR CDR3. TCRdb fed the multiplex PCR reads into MiXCR, producing one record per CDR3 protein. In the table there are roughly 710,000 distinct CDR3 sequences, approximately 40% of which are singletons.

The sample was blood. The chain couples TRBV10-3 to TRBJ1-5, with a weak D call TRBD1 (5 bases). This TCR was sampled from a woman aged 40 to 50 with Graves' hyperthyroidism. DNA of the CDR3: TGTGCCAGCAGGATCGACAGCTATAGCAATCAGCCCCAGCATTTT. Its protein product is CASRIDSYSNQPQHF.